The clone carrying this T cell receptor beta chain was counted a few times. Its antigen is undetermined. This record belongs to a study of T cells after yellow fever vaccination. TCR cDNA was made by 5'RACE template switching, adding a universal primer site and UMIs. MiXCR was run by TCRdb on the 5' RACE reads, yielding one entry per CDR3 protein. The sample carries under 250,000 distinct CDR3 sequences, less than 9% recorded once. V dropped 1 base and J dropped 0 bases, with 1 base sitting between them. CDR1 and CDR2 (germline): SGHDT, YYEEEE. The CDR3 extends over 12 amino acids. Whole-study results and caveats: Relatively few clonotypes were ones that appeared in both CD4 and CD8 compartments. In post-booster samples, most primary-vaccination clones reappeared (96% CD4, 70% to 90% CD8). Peak timing came faster in the weaker secondary response, day 5 versus 15.

The TCR sequence derives from a man aged 30-40 years who received the YFV17D yellow fever vaccine. The sample here was CD4+ T cells sorted from PBMCs, taken 15 days after the yellow fever booster vaccination. The chain joins TRBV5-6 to TRBJ1-1; D gene unclear. CDR3 DNA sequence: TGTGCCAGCAGCTTGTTGAACACTGAAGCTTTCTTT. Translating gives CASSLLNTEAFF.